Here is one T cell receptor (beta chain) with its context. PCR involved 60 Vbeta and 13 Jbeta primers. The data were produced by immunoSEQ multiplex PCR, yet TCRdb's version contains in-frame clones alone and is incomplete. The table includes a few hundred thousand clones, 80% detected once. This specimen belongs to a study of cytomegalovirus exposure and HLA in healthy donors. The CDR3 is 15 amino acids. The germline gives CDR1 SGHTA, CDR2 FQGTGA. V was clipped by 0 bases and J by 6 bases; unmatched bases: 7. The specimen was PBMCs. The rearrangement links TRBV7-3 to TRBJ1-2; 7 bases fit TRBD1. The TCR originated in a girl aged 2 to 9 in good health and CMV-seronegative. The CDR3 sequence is CASSLTYPQGNGYTF. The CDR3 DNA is TGTGCCAGCAGCTTAACGTATCCACAGGGGAATGGCTACACCTTC.